This entry is about one T cell receptor (beta chain). J lost 1 base, V lost 5 bases, and 4 bases had no gene match. CDR1 and CDR2 (germline): LNHDA, SQIVND (reference sequence). The CDR3 runs 14 residues. Sequencing used immunoSEQ multiplex PCR; TCRdb keeps in-frame clones, though not all of them. The sample gives fewer than 200,000 clones, roughly 84% of which show up once; 8.3% is in the top ten. Seattle's enrolled individuals joined amid active infection and were then monitored longitudinally. The data were taken from a study of blood T cell repertoires in COVID-19. On the study more broadly: Nucleic acid was either cDNA or gDNA, and it came from T cells, B-cell-depleted T cells, or PBMCs.

This clonotype was obtained from a woman aged 60-70 years with COVID-19, enrolled during active disease. The rearrangement joins TRBV19 to TRBJ1-1, with 7 bases that match TRBD1. The material sequenced was peripheral blood. Here the CDR3 DNA reads TGTGCCAGTAGTTTAAGGGGGCCGAACACTGAAGCTTTCTTT. Amino acids: CASSLRGPNTEAFF.